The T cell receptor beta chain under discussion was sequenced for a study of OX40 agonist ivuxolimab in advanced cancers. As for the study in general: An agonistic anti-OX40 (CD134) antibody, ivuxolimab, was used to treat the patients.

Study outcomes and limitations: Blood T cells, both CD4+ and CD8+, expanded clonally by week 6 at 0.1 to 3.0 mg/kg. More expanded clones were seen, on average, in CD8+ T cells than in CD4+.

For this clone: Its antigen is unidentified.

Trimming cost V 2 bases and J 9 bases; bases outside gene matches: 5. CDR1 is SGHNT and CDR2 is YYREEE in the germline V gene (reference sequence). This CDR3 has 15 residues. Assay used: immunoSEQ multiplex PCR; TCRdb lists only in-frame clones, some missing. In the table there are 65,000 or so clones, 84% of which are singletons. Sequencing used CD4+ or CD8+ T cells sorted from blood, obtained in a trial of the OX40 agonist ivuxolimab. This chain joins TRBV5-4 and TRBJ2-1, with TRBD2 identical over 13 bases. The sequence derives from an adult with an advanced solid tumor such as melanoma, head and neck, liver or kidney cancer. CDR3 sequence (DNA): TGTGCCAGCAGCTTACGACTAGCGGGAGGCGGTGAGCAGTTCTTC. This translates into CASSLRLAGGGEQFF.